This T cell receptor (beta chain) was recorded in a study of blood T cell repertoires in COVID-19. The CDR3 loop spans 15 amino acids. With 6 bases removed from V and 0 bases from J, the gap between germline ends came to 12 bases. Germline CDR1 is SGHTA and CDR2 is FQGNSA. Profiling relied on immunoSEQ multiplex PCR, and the TCRdb table lists in-frame clones only, not all of them. In the table there are approximately 300,000 clones, more than 70% of which are singletons. The source of this sequence is a man between 18 and 29 years old who had recovered from COVID-19. Sequencing was carried out using peripheral blood. The chain couples TRBV7-2 to TRBJ1-5; the D is unclear. The CDR3 here is CASSPFGGSNQPQHF. In DNA form, the CDR3 reads TGTGCCAGCAGTCCCTTCGGCGGTAGCAATCAGCCCCAGCATTTT. Together with reference TRBV7-2 and TRBJ1-5, the CDR3 gives the full variable domain: GAGVSQSPSNKVTEKGKDVELRCDPISGHTALYWYRQSLGQGLEFLIYFQGNSAPDKSGLPSDRFSAERTGGSVSTLTIQRTQQEDSAVYLCASSPFGGSNQPQHFGDGTRLSIL.